This T cell receptor (beta chain) was identified during a study of identical twins. One entry per CDR3 protein, called by TCRdb with MiXCR from the 5' RACE reads. Of 200,000 to 250,000 distinct CDR3 sequences listed, approximately 11% were seen once; the top ten hold 3.5% to 5%. CDR1 SGHNT and CDR2 YYREEE come from the germline V gene (reference sequence). J lost 2 bases, V lost 0 bases, and 12 bases had no gene match. The CDR3 extends over 19 amino acids. This clonotype has a handful of counts. Separately, the same data were catalogued under a study of yellow fever vaccine responses in identical twins.

Sequenced sample: memory (CD45RO+) T cells sorted from blood. This clonotype was sampled from a woman under 30 in good health. The V call is TRBV5-4, the J call TRBJ2-3, with TRBD2 matching over 10 bases. The CDR3 protein is CASSLVLSSGGPITDTQYF. The CDR3 DNA reads TGTGCCAGCAGCTTGGTGCTATCTAGCGGGGGCCCGATCACAGATACGCAGTATTTT.